This T cell receptor (beta chain) was sequenced in a study of T cell changes during pregnancy in multiple sclerosis. Here immunoSEQ multiplex PCR was the method, and the copy in TCRdb shows in-frame clones only, minus some. This table has 50,000 to 65,000 clones, around 92% appearing once. The sequences come from peripheral blood, collected in the first trimester of pregnancy. This TCR derives from a female donor with multiple sclerosis, enrolled in a pregnancy study.

CDR3 sequence reads: CSAGNSDEQYF. CDR3 DNA sequence: TGCAGCGCAGGGAATTCAGACGAGCAGTACTTC. V is TRBV29-1 and J is TRBJ2-7, with a weak D call TRBD1 (5 bases). CDR1 and CDR2 (germline): SQVTM, ANQGSEA. The CDR3 totals 11 residues. V lost 7 bases and J lost 5, with 12 bases in between.